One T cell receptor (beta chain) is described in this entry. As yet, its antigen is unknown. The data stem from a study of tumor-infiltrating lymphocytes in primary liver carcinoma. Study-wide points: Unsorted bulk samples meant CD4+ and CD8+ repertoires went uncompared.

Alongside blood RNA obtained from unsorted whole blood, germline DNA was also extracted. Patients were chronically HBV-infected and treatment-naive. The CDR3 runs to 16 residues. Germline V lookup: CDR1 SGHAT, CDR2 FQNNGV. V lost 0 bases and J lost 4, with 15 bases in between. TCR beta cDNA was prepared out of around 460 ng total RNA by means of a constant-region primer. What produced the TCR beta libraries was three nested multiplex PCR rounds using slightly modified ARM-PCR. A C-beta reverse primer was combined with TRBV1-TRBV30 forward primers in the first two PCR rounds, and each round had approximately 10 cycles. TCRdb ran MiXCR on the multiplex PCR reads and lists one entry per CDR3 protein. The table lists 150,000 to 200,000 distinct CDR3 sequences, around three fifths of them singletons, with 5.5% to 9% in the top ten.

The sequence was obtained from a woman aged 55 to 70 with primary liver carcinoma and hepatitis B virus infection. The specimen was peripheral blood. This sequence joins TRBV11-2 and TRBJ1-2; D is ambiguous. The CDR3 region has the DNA TGTGCCAGCAGCTTAGACAACAGTGGGTGCAGCTATGGCTACACCTTC. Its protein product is CASSLDNSGCSYGYTF.